These T cell receptor beta chains were read from a single sample in a study of T cells after yellow fever vaccination. TCRdb used MiXCR to reprocess the 5' RACE reads, holding one entry per CDR3 protein. The data hold fewer than 500,000 distinct CDR3 sequences, with roughly 20% observed a single time. This material consisted of PBMCs, taken before the yellow fever booster vaccination. Every receptor here comes from a man younger than 30 who received the YFV17D yellow fever vaccine. Each CDR3 is given with its conserved first and last residue. D genes are given only for firm matches. The size of a clone is reported for some rows only, either as once, few or many, or as a class for expanded clones.

V	size	D	J	DNA	CDR3
TRBV4-3	-	TRBD2	TRBJ2-2	TGCGCCAGCAGCCAGATTAGCGGGCCGGCCGGGGAGCTGTTTTTT	CASSQISGPAGELFF
TRBV12-3/TRBV12-4	-	TRBD1	TRBJ1-5	TGTGCCAGCAGTTCGGGACAGGAGTATCAGCCCCAGCATTTT	CASSSGQEYQPQHF
TRBV5-4	-	-	TRBJ2-5	TGTGCCAGCAGCTCATTGGCTAACCAAGAGACCCAGTACTTC	CASSSLANQETQYF
TRBV12-3/TRBV12-4	few	-	TRBJ1-3	TGTGCCAGCAGTTTACGGGCAGGGAGAAACACCATATATTTT	CASSLRAGRNTIYF
TRBV2	-	-	TRBJ1-1	TGTGCCAGCAGTGATTCAGGGACCACTGAAGCTTTCTTT	CASSDSGTTEAFF
TRBV12-3/TRBV12-4	few	-	TRBJ1-2	TGTGCCAGCAGTTTAAGTAACCCGCGCGGTACCTATGGCTACACCTTC	CASSLSNPRGTYGYTF
TRBV6-5	-	TRBD2	TRBJ2-2	TGTGCCAGCAGTTTCGGGGGGGCCCACGGGGAGCTGTTTTTT	CASSFGGAHGELFF
TRBV12-3/TRBV12-4	-	-	TRBJ2-3	TGTGCCAGCAGTTTAGTGGACGTCACAGATACGCAGTATTTT	CASSLVDVTDTQYF
TRBV4-2	few	TRBD1	TRBJ1-1	TGTGCCAGCAGCCAAGATTTGGGACAGGGGAGGACTGAAGCTTTCTTT	CASSQDLGQGRTEAFF
TRBV4-3	few	-	TRBJ2-5	TGCGCCAGCAGCCAAGAAGCAGCCCCGGAGACCCAGTACTTC	CASSQEAAPETQYF
TRBV9	-	-	TRBJ2-3	TGTGCCAGCAGCGTAGGCCATACCACAGATACGCAGTATTTT	CASSVGHTTDTQYF
TRBV10-3	-	-	TRBJ1-1	TGTGCCATCAGTGAGACATATGAAGCTTTCTTT	CAISETYEAFF
TRBV3-1	-	-	TRBJ2-1	TGTGCCAGCAGCCCGGGGACTCTTGGCAATGAGCAGTTCTTC	CASSPGTLGNEQFF
TRBV11-2	-	-	TRBJ2-5	TGTGCCAGTTCTAGGAGTCCCATACAAGAGACCCAGTACTTC	CASSRSPIQETQYF
TRBV20-1	-	TRBD1	TRBJ2-1	TGCAGTGCTATACAGGGGGATCGTTACAATGAGCAGTTCTTC	CSAIQGDRYNEQFF
TRBV9	few	-	TRBJ2-1	TGTGCCAGCAGCGTAGGAGAGGGGGGGCTTAATGAGCAGTTCTTC	CASSVGEGGLNEQFF
TRBV5-6	few	-	TRBJ1-1	TGTGCCAGCAGCTCTCGAGGTTCCACTGAAGCTTTCTTT	CASSSRGSTEAFF
TRBV6-5	-	-	TRBJ2-2	TGTGCCAGCAGTTACTCGCAGACCGGGGAGCTGTTTTTT	CASSYSQTGELFF
TRBV29-1	-	-	TRBJ2-7	TGCAGCGTTGATGGGGGGACAGAATCCTACGAGCAGTACTTC	CSVDGGTESYEQYF
TRBV9	few	TRBD2	TRBJ2-1	TGTGCCAGCAGCGTAGGATCGTCAGCGGGGACCTACAATGAGCAGTTCTTC	CASSVGSSAGTYNEQFF
TRBV5-1	few	-	TRBJ2-5	TGCGCCAGCAGCTTGGAGAGCAGACAAGAGACCCAGTACTTC	CASSLESRQETQYF
TRBV7-2	few	-	TRBJ1-4	TGTGCCAGCAAGGGGGGGCTGATTAATGAAAAACTGTTTTTT	CASKGGLINEKLFF